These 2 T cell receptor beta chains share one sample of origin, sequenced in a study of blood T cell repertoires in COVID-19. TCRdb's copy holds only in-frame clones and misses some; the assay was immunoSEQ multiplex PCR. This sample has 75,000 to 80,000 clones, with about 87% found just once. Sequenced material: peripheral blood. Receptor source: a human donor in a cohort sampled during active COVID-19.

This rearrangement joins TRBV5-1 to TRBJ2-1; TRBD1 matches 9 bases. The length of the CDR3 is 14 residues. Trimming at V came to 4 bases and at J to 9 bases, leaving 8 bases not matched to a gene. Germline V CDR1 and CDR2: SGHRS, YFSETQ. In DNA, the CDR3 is TGCGCCAGCAGCCCGGGACAGGGTAGGGTTGAGCAGTTCTTC. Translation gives CASSPGQGRVEQFF.

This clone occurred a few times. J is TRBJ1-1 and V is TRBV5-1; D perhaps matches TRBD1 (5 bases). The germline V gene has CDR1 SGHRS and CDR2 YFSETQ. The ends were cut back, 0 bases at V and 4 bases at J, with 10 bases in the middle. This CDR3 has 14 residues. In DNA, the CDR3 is TGCGCCAGCAGCTTGGCGGGGGTCCCCACTGAAGCTTTCTTT. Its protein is CASSLAGVPTEAFF.